This section outlines one T cell receptor beta chain sequence together with its context. The antigen remains undetermined. The sample belongs to a study of identifying expanded T cells in peripheral blood. Generated by immunoSEQ multiplex PCR, the TCRdb table keeps only in-frame clones and is missing some. The data hold more than 75,000 clones, with approximately 86% observed a single time. Trimming removed 3 bases from V and 1 base from J, with 21 bases in between. The CDR3 loop spans 18 amino acids. Germline CDR1 and CDR2: SEHNR and FQNEAQ (reference sequence). Broader study findings: About 1.2 clones differed between technical replicates, versus approximately 16 and 19 over time.

V usage is TRBV7-9 and J usage is TRBJ1-1, with D perhaps TRBD1 (5 bases). Specimen: blood. The source is a person between 18 and 75 years old in good health. CDR3 nucleotide sequence: TGTGCCAGCAGCTTTAGTAGGGGAGGGTTGAAGGGGAACACTGAAGCTTTCTTT. This sequence encodes CASSFSRGGLKGNTEAFF.